This T cell receptor beta chain was documented in a study of T-cell reconstitution after alpha-beta-depleted transplantation in children. Germline lookup yields CDR1 SGHRS and CDR2 YFSETQ. The CDR3 runs to 16 residues. V dropped 3 bases and J dropped 5; count of bases not matched to a gene: 13. During its preparation, the TCRbeta library received unique molecular identifiers. TCRdb reprocessed the PCR reads with MiXCR, giving one entry per CDR3 protein. The data show approximately 640,000 distinct CDR3 sequences, about 15% seen once. Sequences were derived from PBMCs from the stem cell graft donor, sampled from the stem cell graft. This TCR derives from a human donor who donated a stem cell graft to a child with acute myeloid leukemia. This sequence joins TRBV5-1 and TRBJ2-5; 7 nucleotides align to TRBD2. DNA for the CDR3: TGCGCCAGCAGCTGGGGAGACGGGGGGTATGTGGAGACCCAGTACTTC. Translated: CASSWGDGGYVETQYF.